Each of the 30 T cell receptor beta chains below was sequenced from the same sample in a study of breast tumors, draining lymph nodes, adjacent tissues. Each CDR3 protein is one row after TCRdb ran MiXCR on the multiplex PCR reads. The table includes roughly 7,000 distinct CDR3 sequences, roughly 43% detected once. The material sequenced was tumor-adjacent breast tissue. The receptor source for this set is a female donor with breast cancer. Some clones in this sample may be carry-over from other donors' samples.

As concerns this clonotype: One end of the junction does not line up with germline, which may come from a read error. This chain links TRBV20-1 with TRBJ2-4, with TRBD2 matching 16 bases. The CDR3 has 16 amino acids. The germline V gene encodes CDR1 DFQATT and CDR2 SNEGSKA (reference sequence). The DNA of the CDR3 is TGCGGTGCTAGGCCTGGGACTAGCGGGAGGGCCGGCATTCAGTACTTC. Translation: CGARPGTSGRAGIQYF.

Ten or more counts support this clonotype. The rearrangement links TRBV7-8 to TRBJ1-2; no definite D call. The V end lost 5 bases, the J end lost 2 bases, and 12 bases lay between the germline ends. The CDR3 runs 14 residues. The germline CDR1 and CDR2 sequences are SGHVS and FQNEAQ. CDR3 amino acids: CASSASENNYGYTF. In DNA form, the CDR3 reads TGTGCCAGCAGCGCATCGGAAAACAACTATGGCTACACCTTC.

The genes are TRBV6-1 and TRBJ2-7; weak D call: TRBD1 (6 bases). The length of the CDR3 is 14 residues. Germline assignment: CDR1 MNHNS and CDR2 SASEGT. Trimming took off 6 bases at V and 2 bases at J, with 14 bases between the two ends. The CDR3 nucleotides read TGTGCCAGCAGCACTTCGACAGGAACCTACGAGCAGTACTTC. Translation: CASSTSTGTYEQYF.

This clonotype appeared a single time. The V call is TRBV7-2, the J call TRBJ2-7; D unclear. Between the trimmed V and J ends, which lost 2 bases and 9 bases, there was a span of 14 bases. CDR1 and CDR2 from the germline V gene are SGHTA and FQGNSA. This CDR3 has 13 residues. CDR3 bases: TGTGCCAGCAGCTTAACCACCTCGTCCGGGCAGTACTTC. This gives the protein CASSLTTSSGQYF.

This clonotype is labeled as medium-sized. V gene TRBV4-1 combines with J gene TRBJ2-1; 11 bases are a match to TRBD2. V dropped 0 bases and J dropped 8; count of bases not matched to a gene: 6. Germline CDR1 MGHRA, CDR2 YSYEKL. This CDR3 is 16 amino acids long. The CDR3 DNA sequence: TGCGCCAGCAGCCAAGAGCGGACTAGCGGGTACGATGAGCAGTTCTTC. Translated, it gives CASSQERTSGYDEQFF.

The V and J genes are TRBV28 and TRBJ2-5, with TRBD1 matching over 7 bases. This CDR3 has 13 residues. Germline assignment: CDR1 MDHEN and CDR2 SYDVKM. V dropped 2 bases and J dropped 5; count of bases not matched to a gene: 2. Here the CDR3 reads CASSLGQVETQYF. CDR3 nucleotides: TGTGCCAGCAGTTTAGGACAGGTCGAGACCCAGTACTTC.

A note on this clonotype: With a much larger clone just one base away, this may be a read error. The rearrangement uses TRBV7-6 and TRBJ2-2, with D unresolved. CDR1 is SGHVS, CDR2 FNYEAQ, per germline. This CDR3 spans 14 amino acids. The V and J ends lost 4 bases and 3 bases respectively, with 9 bases between them. In DNA, the CDR3 is TGTGCCAGCAGCTCAGATCTTGACACCGGGGAGCTGTTTTTT. Amino acid sequence: CASSSDLDTGELFF.

In its sample, this clonotype was seen many times. The rearrangement links TRBV6-4 to TRBJ2-6, with TRBD1 matching 11 bases. The trim removed 2 bases at V and 1 base at J, leaving 1 base unmatched. The CDR3 is made up of 17 amino acids. Germline V gives CDR1 MRHNA, CDR2 SNTAGT. The CDR3 here is CASSDGTGGSGANVLTF. In DNA form, the CDR3 reads TGTGCCAGCAGTGACGGGACAGGGGGTTCTGGGGCCAACGTCCTGACTTTC.

The V call is TRBV19, the J call TRBJ2-5, with 7 nucleotides matching TRBD1. This CDR3 has 16 amino acids. J lost 2 bases, V lost 3 bases, and 9 bases had no gene match. Germline V gene sequence: CDR1 LNHDA, CDR2 SQIVND (reference sequence). The CDR3 bases are TGTGCCAGTAGTATGAATCCTGGCAGGGGGCAAGAGACCCAGTACTTC. Its translation is CASSMNPGRGQETQYF.

In the case of this clonotype: One end of the junction varies from germline; a read error may be responsible. V gene TRBV5-1 combines with J gene TRBJ1-2; 8 bases align to TRBD1. CDR1 and CDR2 from the germline V gene are SGHRS and YFSETQ. CDR3 length: 13 amino acids. The CDR3 spells CASRLGQDYGYTF. The CDR3 DNA reads TGCGCCAGCAGGTTGGGACAGGACTATGGCTACACCTTC.

The chain has TRBV18 and TRBJ1-4; D possibly corresponds to TRBD1 (5 bases). CDR1 and CDR2 (germline): KGHSH, LQKENI. V shed 0 bases and J shed 7 bases, with 12 bases lying between them. The CDR3 extends over 15 amino acids. The chain's CDR3 is CASSPPSQGGEKLFF. CDR3 DNA sequence: TGTGCCAGCTCACCACCCTCCCAGGGAGGTGAAAAACTGTTTTTT. Full variable domain (outside the CDR3, taken from reference TRBV18 and TRBJ1-4): NAGVMQNPRHLVRRRGQEARLRCSPMKGHSHVYWYRQLPEEGLKFMVYLQKENIIDESGMPKERFSAEFPKEGPSILRIQQVVRGDSAAYFCASSPPSQGGEKLFFGSGTQLSVL.

The chain uses TRBV13 and TRBJ2-7; a weak D match, TRBD1 (5 bases). CDR3 size: 15 residues. Deletions cut 0 bases from V and 3 bases from J, with 12 bases between. Germline V gene sequence: CDR1 PRHDT, CDR2 FYEKMQ (reference sequence). The CDR3: CASSLGTDDLYEQYF. CDR3 DNA sequence: TGTGCCAGCAGCTTAGGGACAGACGATCTCTACGAGCAGTACTTC. The full variable domain, rest sourced from reference TRBV13 and TRBJ2-7, is AAGVIQSPRHLIKEKRETATLKCYPIPRHDTVYWYQQGPGQDPQFLISFYEKMQSDKGSIPDRFSAQQFSDYHSELNMSSLELGDSALYFCASSLGTDDLYEQYFGPGTRLTVT.

On this clonotype: At one end the junction does not follow the germline gene, possibly because of a read error. The V and J genes are TRBV19 and TRBJ2-1, with TRBD1 identical over 7 bases. The germline V gene has CDR1 LNHDA and CDR2 SQIVND (reference sequence). The CDR3 contains 16 residues. This chain's CDR3 is CARSREGASSHNEQFF. CDR3 nucleotide sequence: TGTGCCAGAAGTAGAGAGGGGGCCAGCTCCCACAATGAGCAGTTCTTC. Together with reference TRBV19 and TRBJ2-1, the CDR3 gives the full variable domain: DGGITQSPKYLFRKEGQNVTLSCEQNLNHDAMYWYRQDPGQGLRLIYYSQIVNDFQKGDIAEGYSVSREKKESFPLTVTSAQKNPTAFYLCARSREGASSHNEQFFGPGTRLTVL.

This clonotype was recorded many times. V is TRBV6-2 or TRBV6-3 and J is TRBJ2-7, with 7 bases that match TRBD1. CDR1 and CDR2 (germline): MNHEY, SVGEGT. The CDR3 is 14 residues long. The CDR3 is CASLRDSSSYEQYF. The CDR3 DNA reads as TGTGCTTCTCTCCGGGACAGCAGCTCCTACGAGCAGTACTTC.

This clonotype is medium-sized by share. The J gene is TRBJ1-2, the V gene TRBV12-3 or TRBV12-4; the match to TRBD1 covers 9 bases. The CDR3 loop spans 16 amino acids. V dropped 6 bases and J dropped 4; count of bases not matched to a gene: 12. The CDR3 sequence is CASRPSTGGDVYGYTF. CDR3 sequence (DNA): TGTGCCAGCAGACCGAGTACAGGGGGCGATGTCTATGGCTACACCTTC.

The rearrangement uses TRBV28 and TRBJ1-5, with unresolved D. CDR1 and CDR2 from the germline V gene are MDHEN and SYDVKM. The CDR3 runs 12 residues. V was clipped by 6 bases and J by 4 bases, with 7 bases between them. The CDR3 is CASSPPNQPQHF. In DNA form, the CDR3 reads TGTGCCAGCAGCCCCCCGAATCAGCCCCAGCATTTT.

This clonotype rates as medium-sized. The V and J genes are TRBV29-1 and TRBJ1-2; D remains unclear. Between the trimmed V and J ends, which lost 3 bases and 5 bases, there was a span of 13 bases. The germline V gene has CDR1 SQVTM and CDR2 ANQGSEA. This CDR3 contains 13 residues. In DNA, the CDR3 is TGCAGCGTTGATATCGCCTTAGGGTATGGCTACACCTTC. As protein: CSVDIALGYGYTF.

By proportion, this clonotype is medium-sized. This chain joins TRBV2 and TRBJ2-1; 9 bases agree with TRBD2. CDR3 length: 13 amino acids. Trimming removed 1 base from V and 9 bases from J; junction bases left unmatched: 1. Per the germline V gene, CDR1 is SNHLY and CDR2 is FYNNEI. CDR3 DNA: TGTGCCAGCAGTGAAGTACTAGCGGGTGAGCAGTTCTTC. Translation gives CASSEVLAGEQFF.

The chain has TRBV12-5 and TRBJ2-7; 13 positions match TRBD2. This CDR3 spans 19 amino acids. The V gene's germline CDR1 is LGHNT and CDR2 FRNRAP. J was trimmed by 3 bases and V by 3 bases; bases with no gene match: 14. CDR3 nucleotides: TGTGCTAGTGGTTTCTCTCGCGGACTAGCGGGGGACGAGTTCTACGAGCAGTACTTC. Encoded protein: CASGFSRGLAGDEFYEQYF.

This clonotype was counted many times. CDR3 amino acids: CASRTSGRGDTQYF. CDR3 nucleotides: TGTGCCAGCAGAACAAGCGGGAGGGGGGATACGCAGTATTTT. The chain uses TRBV6-2 or TRBV6-3 and TRBJ2-3, with 10 nucleotides matching TRBD2. Germline V gene sequence: CDR1 MNHEY, CDR2 SVGEGT. The CDR3 totals 14 residues. J lost 6 bases, V lost 6 bases, and 6 bases had no gene match.

Here the CDR3 reads CATSDFRGRRTEAFF. The CDR3 DNA reads as TGTGCCACCAGTGATTTCCGGGGGCGTCGAACTGAAGCTTTCTTT. The chain employs TRBV24-1 and TRBJ1-1; D perhaps matches TRBD1 (6 bases). The CDR3 totals 15 residues. Trimming took 1 base from V and 5 from J, leaving 13 bases between them. Germline V CDR1 and CDR2: KGHDR, SFDVKD.

This clonotype is medium-sized. The chain combines TRBV7-6 with TRBJ2-3; D is undetermined. The CDR3 consists of 11 residues. The germline V gene encodes CDR1 SGHVS and CDR2 FNYEAQ. V gave up 8 bases and J gave up 4 bases, with 7 bases separating them. DNA for the CDR3: TGTGCCAGCGCTAACTCAGATACGCAGTATTTT. It encodes CASANSDTQYF.

This clonotype was seen ten or more times. V gene TRBV20-1 combines with J gene TRBJ2-5; TRBD1 aligns across 8 bases. There are 15 residues in the CDR3. Unmatched junction bases numbered 10, after V lost 6 bases and J lost 1 base. Looked up from germline, CDR1 is DFQATT and CDR2 is SNEGSKA (reference sequence). CDR3 sequence: CSAPDRVTVQETQYF. In DNA form, the CDR3 reads TGCAGTGCACCGGACAGGGTGACGGTCCAAGAGACCCAGTACTTC.

By proportion, this clonotype is medium-sized. The rearrangement links TRBV9 to TRBJ2-1; possibly TRBD2 for D (6 bases). Germline values: CDR1 SGDLS, CDR2 YYNGEE. V lost 3 bases and J lost 0, with 7 bases in between. CDR3 length equals 14 residues. The DNA for the CDR3 is TGTGCCAGCAGCGGTAGCGGCTCCTACAATGAGCAGTTCTTC. Translation: CASSGSGSYNEQFF.

This clonotype has ten or more counts. The V call is TRBV27, the J call TRBJ2-1; 12 nucleotides match TRBD2. CDR1 is MNHEY and CDR2 is SMNVEV in the germline V gene (reference sequence). CDR3 length equals 13 residues. Trimming took 8 bases from V and 6 from J; bases not matched to a gene: 2. The DNA for the CDR3 is TGTGCCAGCCGACTAGCGGGAGCCAATGAGCAGTTCTTC. This translates into CASRLAGANEQFF.

The V and J genes are TRBV24-1 and TRBJ1-1, with TRBD1 matching 10 bases. Per the germline V gene, CDR1 is KGHDR and CDR2 is SFDVKD. Losses at the gene ends were 9 bases for V and 3 bases for J; bases not matched to a gene: 15. The CDR3 contains 17 residues. The CDR3 is CATGRDRGGLLDTEAFF. In nucleotides, the CDR3 is TGTGCCACCGGACGGGACAGGGGCGGCCTCTTGGACACTGAAGCTTTCTTT.

This clonotype was observed many times. V and J are TRBV4-3 and TRBJ2-3; D is ambiguous. The V gene lost 0 bases and the J gene lost 4 bases, with 8 bases spanning the gap. Per germline, CDR1 LGHNA and CDR2 YSLEER. This CDR3 is 14 amino acids long. In nucleotides, the CDR3 is TGCGCCAGCAGCCAAGACCGCGGCGCAGATACGCAGTATTTT. It codes for CASSQDRGADTQYF.

V and J are TRBV6-2 or TRBV6-3 and TRBJ2-1; D remains unclear. CDR1 is MNHEY and CDR2 is SVGEGT in the germline V gene. The ends were cut back, 2 bases at V and 8 bases at J, with 13 bases in the middle. The CDR3 consists of 14 residues. CDR3 sequence: CASSYPDVRHEQFF. CDR3 sequence (DNA): TGTGCCAGCAGTTACCCGGACGTGAGGCATGAGCAGTTCTTC.

This clonotype is medium-sized within its sample. Written as DNA, the CDR3 is TGTGCCAGCAGTTATCGTCTTCACTATGGCTACACCTTC. This encodes CASSYRLHYGYTF. The chain couples TRBV6-2 or TRBV6-3 to TRBJ1-2; unclear D gene. Trimming removed 3 bases at V and 3 bases at J, with 8 bases between. The CDR3 covers 13 residues. Germline loops: CDR1 MNHEY, CDR2 SVGEGT.

This clonotype is deemed medium-sized. V usage is TRBV7-9 and J usage is TRBJ2-5; a weak D match, TRBD2 (5 bases). The CDR3 runs 15 residues. CDR1 is SEHNR and CDR2 is FQNEAQ in the germline V gene (reference sequence). Trimming removed 4 bases from V and 5 bases from J, with 17 bases in between. The CDR3 coding sequence is TGTGCCAGCAGCTCCCCTGGCGGAGGATGGGAGACCCAGTACTTC. Translating it yields CASSSPGGGWETQYF. Combining the CDR3 with reference TRBV7-9 and TRBJ2-5 gives the whole variable domain DTGVSQNPRHKITKRGQNVTFRCDPISEHNRLYWYRQTLGQGPEFLTYFQNEAQLEKSRLLSDRFSAERPKGSFSTLEIQRTEQGDSAMYLCASSSPGGGWETQYFGPGTRLLVL.